One T cell receptor beta chain is described in this entry. The sample is drawn from a study of tumor T cells in aggressive B-cell lymphoma. Germline V gene lookup returns CDR1 DFQATT and CDR2 SNEGSKA (reference sequence). V lost 3 bases, J lost 3 bases, and 5 bases lay in between. The CDR3 sequence is 11 residues long. Method: immunoSEQ multiplex PCR; TCRdb's copy keeps in-frame clones and lacks some. This sample has about 700 clones, with 85% to 90% found just once. The sample consisted of tumor tissue. This TCR came from an adult with diffuse large B cell lymphoma. The chain joins TRBV20-1 to TRBJ1-1, with no clear D. DNA of the CDR3: TGCAGTGCTAGGTCCGACACTGAAGCTTTCTTT. Protein product: CSARSDTEAFF.